A selection of T cell receptor beta chains follows, all from one sample in a study of cytomegalovirus exposure and HLA in healthy donors. Using immunoSEQ multiplex PCR, the repertoire was profiled, and TCRdb retains in-frame clones only, with some absent. The table has some 120,000 clones, 65% to 80% seen once; the top ten hold around 5%. The material sequenced was PBMCs. Receptors were obtained from a man aged 25 to 40 in good health and CMV-seropositive. Both conserved end residues are part of each CDR3. Fields, in order: V gene, D gene, J gene, CDR3 protein. A D gene is named only where the DNA matches it firmly.

V: TRBV5-1
D: -
J: TRBJ2-2
CDR3: CASSAYPGEGSKGELFF

V: TRBV30
D: -
J: TRBJ1-2
CDR3: CAWSQGGPWANYGYTF

V: TRBV5-1
D: TRBD1
J: TRBJ1-2
CDR3: CASSSTGVHGYTF

V: TRBV28
D: -
J: TRBJ2-7
CDR3: CASSQIVGAGAPHEQYF

V: TRBV29-1
D: -
J: TRBJ1-1
CDR3: CSVESRVQPNTEAFF

V: TRBV5-5
D: -
J: TRBJ1-3
CDR3: CASSLAGNPGNTIYF

V: TRBV4-3
D: TRBD1
J: TRBJ2-2
CDR3: CASSRGQGAGELFF

V: TRBV11-2
D: TRBD2
J: TRBJ2-5
CDR3: CASSGAGGPQETQYF

V: TRBV10-1
D: -
J: TRBJ1-2
CDR3: CASWARGFDGYTF

V: TRBV2
D: -
J: TRBJ1-3
CDR3: CASSRLDSGNTIYF

V: TRBV5-1
D: TRBD1
J: TRBJ2-5
CDR3: CASSLDGTGGAETQYF

V: TRBV9
D: TRBD1
J: TRBJ1-2
CDR3: CASSEGQGRNGYTF

V: TRBV7-2
D: TRBD1
J: TRBJ1-1
CDR3: CASSTLRQGDTEAFF

V: TRBV7-9
D: TRBD2
J: TRBJ2-7
CDR3: CASSLYRGDYEQYF

V: TRBV28
D: -
J: TRBJ1-2
CDR3: CAIDRSPLRAGGYTF

V: TRBV6-1
D: -
J: TRBJ2-7
CDR3: CASSDQRRGPYEQYF

V: TRBV12-5
D: -
J: TRBJ1-1
CDR3: CASGFRNTEAFF

V: TRBV5-1
D: -
J: TRBJ2-6
CDR3: CASKGDGANVLTF

V: TRBV10-3
D: TRBD1
J: TRBJ2-7
CDR3: CAISSGQGLYEQYF

V: TRBV5-1
D: TRBD1
J: TRBJ1-2
CDR3: CASSGDSSVYGYTF

V: TRBV6-5
D: -
J: TRBJ2-2
CDR3: CASSYEGFGTGELFF

V: TRBV6-6
D: -
J: TRBJ1-1
CDR3: CASSYSTRATEAFF

V: TRBV30
D: TRBD1
J: TRBJ1-2
CDR3: CAWGAGTGLEGYTF

V: TRBV6-5
D: -
J: TRBJ2-7
CDR3: CASSHPRGYEQYF

V: TRBV19
D: -
J: TRBJ1-4
CDR3: CASSLKRQAKSEKLFF

V: TRBV19
D: -
J: TRBJ2-5
CDR3: CASSPEVAETQYF

V: TRBV28
D: -
J: TRBJ1-4
CDR3: CASSPRQLNEKLFF

V: TRBV2
D: TRBD1
J: TRBJ1-2
CDR3: CASSESRGRPEGYPF

V: TRBV19
D: -
J: TRBJ1-1
CDR3: CASSPIRQPPNTEAFF

V: TRBV9
D: -
J: TRBJ1-5
CDR3: CASSIGQGHQPQHF

V: TRBV6-1
D: TRBD1
J: TRBJ2-7
CDR3: CASSPGTAYEQYF

V: TRBV6-5
D: TRBD1
J: TRBJ1-3
CDR3: CANRHWTGPNTIYF

V: TRBV7-4
D: -
J: TRBJ1-5
CDR3: CASSLAHIQLAGNQPQHF

V: TRBV10-3
D: -
J: TRBJ2-7
CDR3: CASSPFQGSHEQYF

V: TRBV11-2
D: TRBD2
J: TRBJ2-1
CDR3: CAGSPPLAGGTEQFF

V: TRBV5-1
D: -
J: TRBJ2-7
CDR3: CASSFTVGQGSYEQYF

V: TRBV7-2
D: TRBD1
J: TRBJ2-6
CDR3: CASSLGTGAGANVLTF

V: TRBV19
D: -
J: TRBJ2-1
CDR3: CASNKGSFYYNEQFF

V: TRBV4-3
D: TRBD1
J: TRBJ1-4
CDR3: CASSQEQGYEKLFF

V: TRBV4-3
D: TRBD1
J: TRBJ1-6
CDR3: CASSRGQNNSPLHF

V: TRBV5-1
D: -
J: TRBJ1-1
CDR3: CASSAQANTEAFF

V: TRBV28
D: -
J: TRBJ2-7
CDR3: CASSSLSYEQYF

V: TRBV30
D: TRBD2
J: TRBJ2-2
CDR3: CAWSGTSGGILFNTGELFF

V: TRBV30
D: TRBD1
J: TRBJ1-5
CDR3: CAWSLGDRGGQPQHF

V: TRBV5-1
D: -
J: TRBJ1-2
CDR3: CASSPEGRAYGYPF

V: TRBV7-9
D: -
J: TRBJ2-1
CDR3: CASSLSYNEQFF

V: TRBV6-1
D: -
J: TRBJ2-2
CDR3: CASDLNTGELFF

V: TRBV5-1
D: -
J: TRBJ2-1
CDR3: CASSLGGVSGGRTDEQFF

V: TRBV4-1
D: TRBD1
J: TRBJ1-2
CDR3: CASSRQGGARGYTF

V: TRBV28
D: TRBD1
J: TRBJ1-5
CDR3: CASSFGDSGSNQPQHF

V: TRBV6-1
D: -
J: TRBJ1-4
CDR3: CASSLSWGQGEKLFF

V: TRBV7-3
D: TRBD1
J: TRBJ1-1
CDR3: CASSVSTGGFTEAFF

V: TRBV9
D: TRBD1
J: TRBJ1-2
CDR3: CASSGMQGANYGYTF

V: TRBV29-1
D: TRBD1
J: TRBJ1-6
CDR3: CSVQPGQGSPLHF